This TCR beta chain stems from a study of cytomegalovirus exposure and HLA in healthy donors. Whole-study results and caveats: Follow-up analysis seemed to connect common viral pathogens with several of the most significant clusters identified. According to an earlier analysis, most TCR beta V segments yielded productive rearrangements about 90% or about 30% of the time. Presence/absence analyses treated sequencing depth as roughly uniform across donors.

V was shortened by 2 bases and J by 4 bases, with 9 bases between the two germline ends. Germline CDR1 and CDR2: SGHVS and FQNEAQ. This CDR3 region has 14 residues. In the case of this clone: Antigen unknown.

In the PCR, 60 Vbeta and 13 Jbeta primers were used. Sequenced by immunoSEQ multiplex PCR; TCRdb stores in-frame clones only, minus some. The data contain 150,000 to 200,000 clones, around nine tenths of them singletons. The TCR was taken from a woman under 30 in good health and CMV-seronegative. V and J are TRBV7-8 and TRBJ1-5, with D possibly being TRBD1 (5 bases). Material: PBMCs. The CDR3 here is CASSLTHRNQPQHF. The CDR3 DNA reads TGTGCCAGCAGCTTAACGCACAGGAATCAGCCCCAGCATTTT.